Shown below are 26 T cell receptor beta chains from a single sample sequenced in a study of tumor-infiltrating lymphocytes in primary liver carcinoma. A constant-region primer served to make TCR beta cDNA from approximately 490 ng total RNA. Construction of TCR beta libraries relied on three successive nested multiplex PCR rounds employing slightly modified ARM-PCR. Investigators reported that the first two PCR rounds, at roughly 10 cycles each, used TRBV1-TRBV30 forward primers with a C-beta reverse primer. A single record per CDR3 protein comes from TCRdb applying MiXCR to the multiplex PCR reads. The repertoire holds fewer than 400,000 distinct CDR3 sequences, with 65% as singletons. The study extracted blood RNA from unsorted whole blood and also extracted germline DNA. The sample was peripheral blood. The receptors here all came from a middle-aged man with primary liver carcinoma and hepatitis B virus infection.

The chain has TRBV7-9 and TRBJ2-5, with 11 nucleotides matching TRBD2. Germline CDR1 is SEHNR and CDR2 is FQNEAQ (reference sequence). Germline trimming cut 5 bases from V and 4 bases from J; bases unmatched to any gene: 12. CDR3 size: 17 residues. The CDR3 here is CASSLPTSGISAETQYF. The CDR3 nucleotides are TGTGCCAGCAGCCTACCGACTAGCGGGATATCGGCAGAGACCCAGTACTTC.

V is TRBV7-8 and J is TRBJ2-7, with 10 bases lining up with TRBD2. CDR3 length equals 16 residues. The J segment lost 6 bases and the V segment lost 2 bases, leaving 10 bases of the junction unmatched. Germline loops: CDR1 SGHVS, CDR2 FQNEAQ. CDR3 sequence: CASSLFGLAGEAEQYF. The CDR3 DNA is TGTGCCAGCAGCTTATTTGGGCTAGCGGGAGAGGCCGAGCAGTACTTC.

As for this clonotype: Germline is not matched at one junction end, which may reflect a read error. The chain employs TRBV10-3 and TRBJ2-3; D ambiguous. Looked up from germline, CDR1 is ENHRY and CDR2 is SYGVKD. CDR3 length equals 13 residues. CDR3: CAIAVENTYTQYF. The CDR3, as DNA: TGTGCCATAGCAGTTGAGAACACATATACGCAGTATTTT.

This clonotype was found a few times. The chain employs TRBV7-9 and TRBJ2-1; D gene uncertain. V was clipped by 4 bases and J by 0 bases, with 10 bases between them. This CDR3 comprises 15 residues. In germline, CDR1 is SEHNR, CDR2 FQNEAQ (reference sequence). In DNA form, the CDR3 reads TGTGCCAGCAGCTCGGACCCGAGCTCCTACAATGAGCAGTTCTTC. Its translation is CASSSDPSSYNEQFF.

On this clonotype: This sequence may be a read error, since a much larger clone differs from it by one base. In nucleotides, the CDR3 is TGTGCCAGCAGTTACTCGACAGGAATAGATACGCGGTATTTT. It yields the protein CASSYSTGIDTRYF. The chain couples TRBV6-5 to TRBJ2-3, with D tentatively TRBD1 (6 bases). The germline V gene has CDR1 MNHEY and CDR2 SVGAGI. The CDR3 has 14 amino acids.

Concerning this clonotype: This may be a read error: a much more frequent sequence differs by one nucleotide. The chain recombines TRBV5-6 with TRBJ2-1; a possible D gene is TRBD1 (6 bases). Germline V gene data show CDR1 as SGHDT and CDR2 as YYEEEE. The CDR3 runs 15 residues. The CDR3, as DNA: TGTGCCAGCAACTTGGGGGACACTATTTACAATGAGCAGTTCTTC. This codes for CASNLGDTIYNEQFF.

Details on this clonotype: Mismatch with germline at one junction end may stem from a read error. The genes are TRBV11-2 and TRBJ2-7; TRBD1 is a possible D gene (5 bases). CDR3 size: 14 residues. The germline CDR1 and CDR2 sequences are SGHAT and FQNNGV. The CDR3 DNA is TGTGCCAGCAGCTTAGGTGACAGCCACTACGAGCACTACTTC. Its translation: CASSLGDSHYEHYF.

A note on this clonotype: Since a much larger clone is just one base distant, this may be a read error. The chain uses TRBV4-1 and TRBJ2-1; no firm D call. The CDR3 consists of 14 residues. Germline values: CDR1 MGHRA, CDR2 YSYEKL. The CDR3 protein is CARSQVRAGNEQFF. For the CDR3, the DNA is TGCGCCCGCAGCCAAGTTCGGGCAGGAAATGAGCAGTTCTTC.

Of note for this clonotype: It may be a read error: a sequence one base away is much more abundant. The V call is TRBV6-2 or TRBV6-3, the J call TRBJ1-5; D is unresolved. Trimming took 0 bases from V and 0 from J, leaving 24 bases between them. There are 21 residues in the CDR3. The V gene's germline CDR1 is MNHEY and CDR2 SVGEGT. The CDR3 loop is CASSYSITESSKEYSNQPQHF. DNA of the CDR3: TGTGCCAGCAGTTACTCGATTACTGAAAGCAGCAAGGAATATAGCAATCAGCCCCAGCATTTT.

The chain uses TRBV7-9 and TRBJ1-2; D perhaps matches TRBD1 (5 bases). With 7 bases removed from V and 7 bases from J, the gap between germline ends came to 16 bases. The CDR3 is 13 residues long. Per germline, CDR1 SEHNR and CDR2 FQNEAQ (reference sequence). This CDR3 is CASIRDRLSGYTF. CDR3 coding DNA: TGTGCCAGCATCAGGGACCGCTTAAGTGGCTACACCTTC.

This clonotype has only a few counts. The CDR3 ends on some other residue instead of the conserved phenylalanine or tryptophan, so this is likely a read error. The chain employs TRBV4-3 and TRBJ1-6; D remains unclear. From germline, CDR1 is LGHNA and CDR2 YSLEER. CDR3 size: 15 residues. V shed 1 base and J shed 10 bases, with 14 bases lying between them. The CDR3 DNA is TGCGCCAGCAGCCAAGGGGTGTTCGCCAGCTCACCCCTCCACCTT. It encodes CASSQGVFASSPLHL.

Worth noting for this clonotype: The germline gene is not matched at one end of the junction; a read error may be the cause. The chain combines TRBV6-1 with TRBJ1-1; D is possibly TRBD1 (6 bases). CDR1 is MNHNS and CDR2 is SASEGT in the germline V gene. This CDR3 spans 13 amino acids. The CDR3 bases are TGTGCCAGCGGTGAATCTGGCCGGGGGCAGGCTTTCTTT. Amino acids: CASGESGRGQAFF.

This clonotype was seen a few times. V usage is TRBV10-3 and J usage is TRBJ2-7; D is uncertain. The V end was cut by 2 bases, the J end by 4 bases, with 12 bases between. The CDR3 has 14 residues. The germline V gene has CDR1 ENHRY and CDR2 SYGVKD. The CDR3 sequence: CAISEIVLNYEQYF. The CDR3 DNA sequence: TGTGCCATCAGTGAGATCGTCCTCAATTACGAGCAGTACTTC.

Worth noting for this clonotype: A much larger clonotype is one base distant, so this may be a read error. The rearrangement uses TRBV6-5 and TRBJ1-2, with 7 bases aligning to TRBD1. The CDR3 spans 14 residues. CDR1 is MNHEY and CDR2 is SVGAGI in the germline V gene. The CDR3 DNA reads TGTGTCAGCAAATGGAAGGGGGCATCGGGTGGCTACACCTTC. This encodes CVSKWKGASGGYTF.

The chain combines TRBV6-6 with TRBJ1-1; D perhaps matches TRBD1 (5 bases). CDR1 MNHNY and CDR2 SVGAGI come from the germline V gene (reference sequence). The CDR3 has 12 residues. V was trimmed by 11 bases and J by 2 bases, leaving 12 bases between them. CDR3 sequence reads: CADSYPNTEAFF. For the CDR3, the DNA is TGTGCCGACAGTTACCCAAACACTGAAGCTTTCTTT.

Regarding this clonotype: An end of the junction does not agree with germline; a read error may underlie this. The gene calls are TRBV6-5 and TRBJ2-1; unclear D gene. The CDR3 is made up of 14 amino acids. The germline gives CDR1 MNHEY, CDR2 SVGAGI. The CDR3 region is CASRASETYSEQFF. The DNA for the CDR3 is TGTGCCAGCAGGGCCAGTGAGACCTACAGTGAGCAGTTCTTC.

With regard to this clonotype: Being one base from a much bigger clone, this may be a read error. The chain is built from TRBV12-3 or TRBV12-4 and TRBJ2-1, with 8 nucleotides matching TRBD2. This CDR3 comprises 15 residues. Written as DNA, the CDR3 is TGTGACAGCAGTATCAGCGGGAGCGTATACAATGAGCAGTTCTTC. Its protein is CDSSISGSVYNEQFF.

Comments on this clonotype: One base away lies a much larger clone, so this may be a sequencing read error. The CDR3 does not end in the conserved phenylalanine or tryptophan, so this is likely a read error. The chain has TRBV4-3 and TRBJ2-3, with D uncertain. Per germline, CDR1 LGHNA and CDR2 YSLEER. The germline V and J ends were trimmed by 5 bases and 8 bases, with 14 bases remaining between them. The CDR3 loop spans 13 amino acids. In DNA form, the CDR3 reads TGCGCCAGCAGCTCCACTCCGCTCGGTACGCAGTATCTT. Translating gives CASSSTPLGTQYL.

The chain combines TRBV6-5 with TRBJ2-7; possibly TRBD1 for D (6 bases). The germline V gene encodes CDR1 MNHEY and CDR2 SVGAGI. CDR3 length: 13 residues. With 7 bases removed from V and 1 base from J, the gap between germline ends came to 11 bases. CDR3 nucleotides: TGTGCCAGCAATCAACAGGGATCCTACGAGCAGTACTTC. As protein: CASNQQGSYEQYF.

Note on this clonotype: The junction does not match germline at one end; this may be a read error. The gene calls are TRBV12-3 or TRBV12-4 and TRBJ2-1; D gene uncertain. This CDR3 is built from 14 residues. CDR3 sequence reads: CATSLSLGDNEQFF. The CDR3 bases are TGTGCCACCAGTTTAAGTCTCGGTGACAATGAGCAGTTCTTC.

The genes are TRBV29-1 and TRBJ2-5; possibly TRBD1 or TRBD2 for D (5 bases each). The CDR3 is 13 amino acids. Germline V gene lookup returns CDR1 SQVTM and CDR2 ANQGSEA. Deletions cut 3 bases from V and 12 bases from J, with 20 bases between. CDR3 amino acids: CSVEGDPQETKYF. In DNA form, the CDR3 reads TGCAGCGTTGAGGGGGACCCCCAAGAGACTAAGTACTTC.

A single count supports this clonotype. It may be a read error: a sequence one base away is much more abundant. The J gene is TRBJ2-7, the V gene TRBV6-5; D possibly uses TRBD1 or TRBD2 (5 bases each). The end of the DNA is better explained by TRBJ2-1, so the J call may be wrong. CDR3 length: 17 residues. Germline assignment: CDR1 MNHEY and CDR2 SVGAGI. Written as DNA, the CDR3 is TGTGCCAGCAGCAGGGCGTCAATACGGGGAAGGTCCTACGAGCAGTTCTTC. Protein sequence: CASSRASIRGRSYEQFF.

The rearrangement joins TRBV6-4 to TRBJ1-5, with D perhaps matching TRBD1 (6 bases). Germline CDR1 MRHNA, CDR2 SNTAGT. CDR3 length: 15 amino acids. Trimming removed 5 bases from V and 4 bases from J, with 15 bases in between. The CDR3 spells CASSPGHGINQPQHF. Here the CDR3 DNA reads TGTGCCAGCAGTCCGGGACACGGGATAAATCAGCCCCAGCATTTT.

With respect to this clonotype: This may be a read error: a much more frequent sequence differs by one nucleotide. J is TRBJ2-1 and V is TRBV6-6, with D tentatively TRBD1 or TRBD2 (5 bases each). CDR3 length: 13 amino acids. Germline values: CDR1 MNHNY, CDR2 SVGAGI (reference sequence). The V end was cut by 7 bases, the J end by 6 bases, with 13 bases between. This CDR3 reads CASNLGTFNEQFF. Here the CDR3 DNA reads TGTGCCAGCAACCTAGGGACCTTCAATGAGCAGTTCTTC.

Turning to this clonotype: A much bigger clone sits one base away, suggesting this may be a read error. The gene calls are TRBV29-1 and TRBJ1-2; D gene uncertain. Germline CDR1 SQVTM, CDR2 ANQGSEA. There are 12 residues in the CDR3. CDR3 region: CSVPRDNYGYIF. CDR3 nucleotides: TGCAGCGTTCCCCGGGATAACTATGGCTACATCTTC.

CDR3 sequence (DNA): TGTGCCAGCAGTTTATCCGGGAAGGGTAATCAGCCCCAGCATTTT. Protein product: CASSLSGKGNQPQHF. V is TRBV28 and J is TRBJ1-5, with D unresolved. CDR3 length: 15 amino acids. Per germline, CDR1 MDHEN and CDR2 SYDVKM. Trimming removed 1 base at V and 4 bases at J, with 11 bases between. Drawing the rest from reference TRBV28 and TRBJ1-5, the complete variable domain is DVKVTQSSRYLVKRTGEKVFLECVQDMDHENMFWYRQDPGLGLRLIYFSYDVKMKEKGDIPEGYSVSREKKERFSLILESASTNQTSMYLCASSLSGKGNQPQHFGDGTRLSIL.